This record concerns one TCR beta chain sequence. Its antigen is not known. CDR3 length: 14 amino acids. Germline CDR1 reads SGHAT; CDR2 reads FQNNGV. V lost 1 base and J lost 2, with 6 bases in between. Some clones are missing from TCRdb's copy, which holds only in-frame ones; the method was immunoSEQ multiplex PCR. The sample has 95,000 to 100,000 clones, about 90% seen once. This record comes from a study of T cell responses to AZD1222 COVID-19 vaccine. Findings and caveats of the study: Possibly, clonal diversity was underestimated; donors were largely white British and included more females. With two AZD1222 doses given, Spike-specific TCR breadth and depth both rose.

The sample consisted of peripheral blood, taken 28 days after the second AZD1222 dose. The V and J genes are TRBV11-2 and TRBJ1-3, with D maybe TRBD1 (6 bases). The TCR was taken from an adult who received the AZD1222 COVID-19 vaccine. The chain's CDR3 is CASSLGQAGNTIYF. The CDR3 nucleotides are TGTGCCAGCAGCTTAGGACAGGCTGGAAACACCATATATTTT. The full variable domain, in which reference TRBV11-2 and TRBJ1-3 provide the parts outside the CDR3, is EAGVAQSPRYKIIEKRQSVAFWCNPISGHATLYWYQQILGQGPKLLIQFQNNGVVDDSQLPKDRFSAERLKGVDSTLKIQPAKLEDSAVYLCASSLGQAGNTIYFGEGSWLTVV.